A selection of T cell receptor beta chains follows, all from one sample in a study of identical twins. Via MiXCR, TCRdb re-called the 5' RACE reads, giving one row per CDR3 protein. The data show hundreds of thousands of distinct CDR3 sequences, with about 18% seen just once and 10% to 15% held by the top ten. This sample was also put to use in a study of T cells expressing NK-cell markers.

Specimen: PBMCs. All receptors come from a woman aged 18-29 years in good health. Each CDR3 is given with its conserved first and last residue. The order of the fields is V gene, CDR3 length, J gene, D gene, clone size, CDR3 protein, CDR3 DNA. The D gene is left open where the match is weak. Size values are once, few and many counts, or a class for expanded clones, and some rows have none.

TRBV5-5,15,TRBJ2-2,.,.,CASTVNAGNTGELFF,TGTGCCAGCACCGTGAACGCAGGGAACACCGGGGAGCTGTTTTTT
TRBV18,13,TRBJ2-1,TRBD1,.,CASSRQGAGEQFF,TGTGCCAGCTCACGCCAGGGGGCTGGGGAGCAGTTCTTC
TRBV5-1,16,TRBJ2-3,.,few,CASSYETGSRTDTQYF,TGCGCCAGCAGCTACGAAACAGGATCGAGGACAGATACGCAGTATTTT
TRBV6-2/TRBV6-3,13,TRBJ2-1,.,few,CASSYLRSGEQFF,TGTGCCAGCAGTTACTTGAGAAGCGGTGAGCAGTTCTTC
TRBV20-1,12,TRBJ2-5,.,few,CSAPGPEETQYF,TGCAGTGCACCAGGGCCCGAAGAGACCCAGTACTTC
TRBV14,11,TRBJ2-1,.,.,CASSQGRLQFF,TGTGCCAGCAGCCAAGGGCGGTTGCAGTTCTTC
TRBV5-1,15,TRBJ2-5,TRBD2,.,CASSVGTRKQETQYF,TGCGCCAGCAGCGTCGGGACTAGAAAACAAGAGACCCAGTACTTC
TRBV10-3,11,TRBJ2-1,.,few,CAISNWNEQFF,TGTGCCATCTCAAACTGGAATGAGCAGTTCTTC
TRBV2,15,TRBJ2-1,TRBD2,.,CASSVIPGGGHEQFF,TGTGCCAGCAGTGTTATCCCCGGGGGGGGGCATGAGCAGTTCTTC
TRBV24-1,14,TRBJ1-2,TRBD1,.,CATLRPGQGVGYTF,TGTGCCACCCTACGCCCTGGACAGGGGGTTGGCTACACCTTC
TRBV27,14,TRBJ1-4,.,.,CASSKLRADEKLFF,TGTGCCAGCAGTAAACTCCGGGCCGATGAAAAACTGTTTTTT
TRBV5-1,16,TRBJ2-1,TRBD2,few,CASSPAGTSGGGEQFF,TGCGCCAGCAGCCCAGCCGGGACTAGCGGGGGGGGTGAGCAGTTCTTC
TRBV5-1,16,TRBJ2-3,TRBD2,many,CASSSTTSGSTDTQYF,TGCGCCAGCAGCTCCACCACTAGCGGGAGCACAGATACGCAGTATTTT
TRBV6-2/TRBV6-3,14,TRBJ2-5,.,.,CASLRTTYQETQYF,TGTGCCAGCCTTAGGACTACCTACCAAGAGACCCAGTACTTC
TRBV12-3/TRBV12-4,13,TRBJ2-3,.,many,CASSLSGVDTQYF,TGTGCCAGCAGCCTATCTGGGGTAGATACGCAGTATTTT
TRBV20-1,12,TRBJ1-2,.,.,CSASRGGYGYTF,TGCAGTGCTAGTAGAGGGGGGTATGGCTACACCTTC
TRBV20-1,15,TRBJ2-2,TRBD1,few,CSARKRDRGHGELFF,TGCAGTGCTAGAAAGCGGGACAGGGGGCACGGGGAGCTGTTTTTT
TRBV20-1,14,TRBJ2-3,TRBD2,few,CSARTGGSTDTQYF,TGCAGTGCCCGCACGGGGGGAAGCACAGATACGCAGTATTTT
TRBV4-3,15,TRBJ2-7,.,.,CASSQDGRGQYEQYF,TGCGCCAGCAGCCAAGATGGCAGGGGTCAATACGAGCAGTACTTC
TRBV2,15,TRBJ1-1,.,.,CARAARQGRNTEAFF,TGTGCCAGAGCGGCTCGGCAGGGGAGAAACACTGAAGCTTTCTTT
TRBV30,12,TRBJ2-7,.,.,CAWGDRAYEQYF,TGTGCCTGGGGGGACCGAGCCTACGAGCAGTACTTC
TRBV25-1,14,TRBJ2-7,.,.,CASSEGDRPYEQYF,TGTGCCAGCAGTGAAGGCGACAGGCCCTACGAGCAGTACTTC